A single T cell receptor beta chain is shown here with its context. These data are taken from a study of low-dose radiotherapy and immunotherapy resistance in tumors. Study background: Treatment included intravenous cyclophosphamide dosed at 200 mg/m2 every two weeks, one day before radiation and immunotherapy.

Alpha- and beta-chain coverage of first-strand cDNA came from TRAV- and TRBV-specific primers. TCR amplification involved about 18 PCR cycles with a constant-region primer and V-primer adapter. TCRdb ran MiXCR on the reads and lists one entry per CDR3 protein. This table has more than 45,000 distinct CDR3 sequences, under 30% appearing once. This sample's time point: before trial treatment. Eligible patients bore advanced solid tumors devoid of tumor-infiltrating lymphocytes. From germline, CDR1 is SNHLY and CDR2 FYNNEI. The CDR3 sequence is 16 residues long. The junction had 17 bases not matched to a gene; V was cut back by 7 bases and J by 7 bases.

This receptor was identified in a male donor with prostate cancer. The genes are TRBV2 and TRBJ1-1, with 8 bases lining up with TRBD1. The sample consisted of PBMCs, taken before treatment. CDR3 sequence reads: CASKLGGGQGDYEAFF. DNA for the CDR3: TGTGCCAGCAAATTGGGCGGAGGACAGGGCGACTATGAAGCTTTCTTT.